This T cell receptor (beta chain) derives from a study of early T cells in non-severe SARS-CoV-2 infection. Study at large: Chains were unpaired, as sequencing was done on bulk RNA from unsorted whole blood.

Study-wide results and caveats: Private and CD4 specificities were missed by VDJdb matching, which favored anti-spike CD8 responses.

V lost 1 base and J 7 bases, leaving 13 bases between the germline ends. The germline V gene encodes CDR1 MGHDK and CDR2 SYGVNS. The length of the CDR3 is 14 residues. TCRdb called the 5' RACE reads again in MiXCR, with one record for every CDR3 protein. The table includes about 66,000 distinct CDR3 sequences, about 13% detected once. The sample holds many counts of this clonotype. The antigen remains unidentified. The clonotype originates from an adult who was a healthcare worker with PCR-confirmed SARS-CoV-2 infection or an uninfected control (not recorded which). The V and J genes are TRBV25-1 and TRBJ2-5; D gene unclear. Sequencing was carried out using whole blood. The CDR3 nucleotides read TGTGCCAGCAGTGAATTACAGCTGGCCGGGACCCAGTACTTC. It is translated as CASSELQLAGTQYF.